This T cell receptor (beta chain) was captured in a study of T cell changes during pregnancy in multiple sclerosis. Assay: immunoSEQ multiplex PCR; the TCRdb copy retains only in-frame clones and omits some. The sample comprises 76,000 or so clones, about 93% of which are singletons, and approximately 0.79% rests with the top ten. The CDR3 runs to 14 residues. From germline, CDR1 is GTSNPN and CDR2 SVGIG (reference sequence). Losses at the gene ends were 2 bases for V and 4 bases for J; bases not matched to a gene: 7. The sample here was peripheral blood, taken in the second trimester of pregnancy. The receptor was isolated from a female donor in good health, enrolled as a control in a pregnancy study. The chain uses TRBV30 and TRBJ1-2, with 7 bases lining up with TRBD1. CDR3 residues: CAWSSQGTAYGYTF. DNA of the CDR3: TGTGCCTGGAGTTCACAAGGGACAGCCTATGGCTACACCTTC.